The T cell receptor (beta chain) described here comes from a study of CD8 T cells in Susac syndrome (dated by TCRdb to between 2018 and 2020). General notes on the study: Repertoire sequencing was used to test whether CD8+ T cell activation and differentiation in Susac syndrome was antigen driven. The study compared CD8+ T cell repertoire clonality among 12 healthy donors, about 14 Susac syndrome patients and about 16 multiple sclerosis patients. Study-level results and caveats: The number of individuals in the TCR sequencing and HLA analysis was recognized as being relatively small.

Worth noting for this clonotype: There is no known antigen for this receptor. The record has no base qualities; no much larger clone is one base away.

Peripheral blood CD8+ and CD4+ T cells from healthy donors, Susac syndrome patients and multiple sclerosis patients were profiled using high-throughput TCR beta sequencing. The multiple sclerosis controls were treatment-naive patients who had stable or active relapsing-remitting disease and met the revised McDonald criteria. Bulk CD8+ and CD4+ T cells were purified by magnetic negative isolation, while CD8+ TEMRA cells were enriched using FACS. Blood was drawn into EDTA tubes, processed within 24 hours, and PBMCs were isolated by density gradient centrifugation. PBMCs destined for TCR sequencing were cryopreserved in liquid nitrogen and later thawed in a 37 °C water bath. The sorted or isolated CD4+, CD8+ and CD8+ TEMRA cells reached a purity of at least 90%. RNA was extracted using the RNeasy kit, and roughly 0.5 to 1 microgram was reverse transcribed with random hexamers. The immunoSEQ multiplex PCR assay, which covers 54 Vbeta and 13 Jbeta segments, was used to amplify TCR beta CDR3 regions. To correct PCR amplification bias, a synthetic template baseline was used for both primer optimization and computational correction. On the authors' methods: Reads were annotated to V, D and J genes according to IMGT and were analyzed with immunoSEQ Analyzer, with only productive sequences retained. To calculate clonality, Shannon entropy was normalized by log2 of the number of productive unique sequences and then subtracted from one. For each patient and control, public and private clones were evaluated among the 100 most prevalent clones. A clone was defined as Susac-specific if it was absent from the healthy and MS cohorts, from more than 850 published viral clones and from other ImmuneACCESS disease sequences. TCRdb trimmed public reads at Q25 via fastp, called clones via MiXCR and kept in-frame beta chains. Entries are consolidated by CDR3 protein sequence, retaining the most common genes and DNA. The V and J calls and clone size are TCRdb's, not the authors'. The sample data list fewer than 350,000 distinct CDR3 sequences, and almost 85% of these were observed just once. The biggest ten clones account for approximately 0.2% of the sample.

The CDR3 goes from the cysteine to the phenylalanine over 15 residues. The entry retains the CDR3 DNA only, 45 bases that are in frame from base 1. Trimming leaves V shorter by 6 bases and J shorter by 8 bases, with the junction holding 10 bases beyond the gene matches. From a lookup of the germline V gene, CDR1 and CDR2 are KGHDR and SFDVKD. The receptor was derived from a human donor with multiple sclerosis. The rearrangement combines TRBV24-1 with TRBJ1-4; TRBD1 aligns with 8 central bases. The specimen sequenced was CD8+ T cells from PBMCs. Here is the DNA: TGTGCCACCAGTCCTGGACAGGGAATAAAGGAAAAACTGTTTTTT. It codes for CATSPGQGIKEKLFF.